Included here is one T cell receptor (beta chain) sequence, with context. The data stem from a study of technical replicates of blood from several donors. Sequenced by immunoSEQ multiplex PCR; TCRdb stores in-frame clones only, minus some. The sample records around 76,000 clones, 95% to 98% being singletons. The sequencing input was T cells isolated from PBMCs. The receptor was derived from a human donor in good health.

As DNA, the CDR3 is TGTGCCAGCAGCCAGACTCCCCCCGACGCTTTCTTT. It codes for CASSQTPPDAFF. V and J are TRBV27 and TRBJ1-1; D unresolved. This CDR3 spans 12 amino acids. The germline CDR1 and CDR2 sequences are MNHEY and SMNVEV (reference sequence). Trimming left V 6 bases short and J 11 bases short, with 16 bases between.